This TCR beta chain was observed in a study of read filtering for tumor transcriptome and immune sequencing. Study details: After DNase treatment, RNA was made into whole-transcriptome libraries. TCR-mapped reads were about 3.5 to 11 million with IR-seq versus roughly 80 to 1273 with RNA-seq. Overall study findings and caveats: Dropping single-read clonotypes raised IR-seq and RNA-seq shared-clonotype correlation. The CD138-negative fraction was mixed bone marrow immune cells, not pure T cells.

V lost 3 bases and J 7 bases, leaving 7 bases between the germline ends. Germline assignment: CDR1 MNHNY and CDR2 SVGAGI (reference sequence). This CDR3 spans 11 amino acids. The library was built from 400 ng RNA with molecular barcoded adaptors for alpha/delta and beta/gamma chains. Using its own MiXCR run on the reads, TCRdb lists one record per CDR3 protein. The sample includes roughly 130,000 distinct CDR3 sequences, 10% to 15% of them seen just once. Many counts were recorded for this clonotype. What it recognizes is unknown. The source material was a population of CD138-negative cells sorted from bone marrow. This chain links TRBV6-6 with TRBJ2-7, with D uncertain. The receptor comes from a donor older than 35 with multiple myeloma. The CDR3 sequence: CASSYAQEQYF. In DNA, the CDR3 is TGTGCCAGCAGTTATGCCCAGGAGCAGTACTTC.